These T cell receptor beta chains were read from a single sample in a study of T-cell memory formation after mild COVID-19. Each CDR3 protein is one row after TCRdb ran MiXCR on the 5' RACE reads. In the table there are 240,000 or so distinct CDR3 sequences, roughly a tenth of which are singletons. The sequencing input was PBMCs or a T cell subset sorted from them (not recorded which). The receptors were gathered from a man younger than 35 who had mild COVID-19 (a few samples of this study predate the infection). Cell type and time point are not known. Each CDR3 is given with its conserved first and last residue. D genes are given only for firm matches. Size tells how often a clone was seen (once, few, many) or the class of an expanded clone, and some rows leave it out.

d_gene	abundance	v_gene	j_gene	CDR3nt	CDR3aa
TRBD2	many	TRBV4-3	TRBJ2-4	TGCGCCAGCAGCCAAGGGACTAGCGGGGGGGCGGAAAACATTCAGTACTTC	CASSQGTSGGAENIQYF
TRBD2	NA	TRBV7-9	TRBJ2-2	TGTGCCAGCAGCCCTAGCGGGGGGGCCGCGACCGGGGAGCTGTTTTTT	CASSPSGGAATGELFF
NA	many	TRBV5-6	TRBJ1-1	TGTGCCAGCAGCTTGGGGCAGGGCAAGGCTGAAGCTTTCTTT	CASSLGQGKAEAFF
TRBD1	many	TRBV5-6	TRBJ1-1	TGTGCCAGCAGCTTGACAGGGGGAGAGGGCACTGAAGCTTTCTTT	CASSLTGGEGTEAFF
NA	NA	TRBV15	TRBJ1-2	TGTGCCACCAGCAGAGGCGGGGATTTAGCTAACTATGGCTACACCTTC	CATSRGGDLANYGYTF
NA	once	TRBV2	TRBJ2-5	TGTGCCAGCAGCGCCGGGACTGATCAAGAGACCCAGTACTTC	CASSAGTDQETQYF
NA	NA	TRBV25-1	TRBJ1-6	TGTGCCAGCAGTGCCAGGGGTGGGTCACCCCTCCACTTT	CASSARGGSPLHF
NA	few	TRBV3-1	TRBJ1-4	TGTGCCAGCAGCCAAGCTGGGGGGCGAACTAATGAAAAACTGTTTTTT	CASSQAGGRTNEKLFF
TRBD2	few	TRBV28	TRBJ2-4	TGTGCCAGCAATAGCGGGGGCGCCGCCAAAAACATTCAGTACTTC	CASNSGGAAKNIQYF
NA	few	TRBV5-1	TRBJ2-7	TGCGCCAGCACAGAGGGTGGCGTTAAGACCTACGAGCAGTACTTC	CASTEGGVKTYEQYF
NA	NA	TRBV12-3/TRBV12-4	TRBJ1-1	TGTGCCAGCAGTTCCACAGGGACCACTGAAGCTTTCTTT	CASSSTGTTEAFF
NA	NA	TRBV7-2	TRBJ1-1	TGTGCCAGCAGCTTACATGGGGTTAGGCCGGACACTGAAGCTTTCTTT	CASSLHGVRPDTEAFF
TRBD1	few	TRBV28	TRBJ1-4	TGTGCCAGCAGTTCTCCTGGACAGGGGCGACTGTTTTTT	CASSSPGQGRLFF
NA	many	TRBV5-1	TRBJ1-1	TGCGCCAGCAGCTTCGGTGGATACACTGAAGCTTTCTTT	CASSFGGYTEAFF
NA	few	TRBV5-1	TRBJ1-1	TGCGCCAGCAGCTTGGAAGGGCCGAACACTGAAGCTTTCTTT	CASSLEGPNTEAFF
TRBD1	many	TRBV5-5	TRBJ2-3	TGTGCCACCAGTGCGCCGACAGGGGCGAATACGCAGTATTTT	CATSAPTGANTQYF
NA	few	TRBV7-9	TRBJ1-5	TGTGCCAGCAGCTTACGCGATCACTTCGTCGCTAGCAATCAGCCCCAGCATTTT	CASSLRDHFVASNQPQHF
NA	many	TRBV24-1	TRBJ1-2	TGTGCCACCAGTGCAGGGGATCGTGGCTACACCTTC	CATSAGDRGYTF
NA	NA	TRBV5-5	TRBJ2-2	TGTGCCAGCAGCTGGACCCTCGCTCCGGGCACCGGGGAGCTGTTTTTT	CASSWTLAPGTGELFF
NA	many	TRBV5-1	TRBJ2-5	TGCGCCAGCAGCTTTACAAGCGCGGAGACCCAGTACTTC	CASSFTSAETQYF
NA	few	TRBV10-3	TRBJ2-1	TGTGCCATCAGTGAGGTTGGGCTCTCCTACAATGAGCAGTTCTTC	CAISEVGLSYNEQFF
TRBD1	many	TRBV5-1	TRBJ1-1	TGCGCCAGCAGCCCCGGGACAGGGAGCACTGAAGCTTTCTTT	CASSPGTGSTEAFF
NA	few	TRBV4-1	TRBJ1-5	TGCGCCAGCAGCCAAGTTGGGGGACGTTTGGGCGATCAGCCCCAGCATTTT	CASSQVGGRLGDQPQHF